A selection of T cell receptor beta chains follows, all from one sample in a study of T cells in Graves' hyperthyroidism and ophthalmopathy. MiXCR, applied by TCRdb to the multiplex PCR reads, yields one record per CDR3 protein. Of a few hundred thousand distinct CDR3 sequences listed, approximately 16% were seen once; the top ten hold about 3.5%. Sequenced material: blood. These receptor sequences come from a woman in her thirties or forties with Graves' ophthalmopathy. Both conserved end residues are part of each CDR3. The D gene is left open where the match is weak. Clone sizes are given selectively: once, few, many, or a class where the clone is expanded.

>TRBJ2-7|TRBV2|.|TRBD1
TGTGCCAGCTGGACAGGGGGCGGGCATCGGGAGCAGTACTTC
CASWTGGGHREQYF
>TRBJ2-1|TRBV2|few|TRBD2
TGTGCCAGCGTCGGCGGGAGCCCTTACAATGAGCAGTTCTTC
CASVGGSPYNEQFF
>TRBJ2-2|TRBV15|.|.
TGTGCCACCAGTACGGGCGACGCCGGGGAGCTGTTTTTT
CATSTGDAGELFF
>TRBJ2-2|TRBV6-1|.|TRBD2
TGTGCCAGCAGCCGACTAGCGGGAGTGGGGGAGCTGTTTTTT
CASSRLAGVGELFF
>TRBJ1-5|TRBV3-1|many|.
TGTGCCAGCAGCCAAGCAGGAATCAAGCAGCCCCAGCATTTT
CASSQAGIKQPQHF
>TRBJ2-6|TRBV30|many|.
TGTGCCTGGAGTGTAAGTACGGGCTCTGGGGCCAACGTCCTGACTTTC
CAWSVSTGSGANVLTF
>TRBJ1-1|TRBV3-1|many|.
TGTGCCAGCAGCCAAACAGGTAAAGCTTTCTTT
CASSQTGKAFF
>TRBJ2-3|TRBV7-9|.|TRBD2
TGTGCCAGCAGGCCCGGGGGGGCGATAGATACGCAGTATTTT
CASRPGGAIDTQYF
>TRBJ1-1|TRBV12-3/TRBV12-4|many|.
TGTGCCAGCAGTTTAGCGCGGGGGACACAGAACACTGAAGCTTTCTTT
CASSLARGTQNTEAFF
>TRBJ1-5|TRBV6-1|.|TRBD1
TGTGCCAGCAGTGAAGGGACAGGGGGTTCAAATCAGCCCCAGCATTTT
CASSEGTGGSNQPQHF
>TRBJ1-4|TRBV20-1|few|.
TGCAGTGCTAGAGATCCTGGCCAGGCGCATGAAAAACTGTTTTTT
CSARDPGQAHEKLFF
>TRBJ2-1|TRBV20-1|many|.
TGCAGTGCTAGAGTGCTTAATGAGCAGTTCTTC
CSARVLNEQFF